The T cell receptor (beta chain) under discussion was sequenced for a study of cytomegalovirus exposure and HLA in healthy donors. Notes on the study in general: The authors reported that TCR beta sequences could predict HLA-A and HLA-B alleles. These predictions were accurate for most subjects in the first cohort. Later on, an analysis found that several of the most significant clusters appeared to be linked to common viral pathogens, which included parvovirus B19. In an earlier analysis, most TCR beta V segments were productive about 87% or about 30% of the time.

Comments on this clone: The antigen is not known.

CDR1 and CDR2 from the germline V gene are LGHNA and YSLEER. The CDR3 is 17 residues long. V lost 0 bases and J lost 1; bases outside the gene matches: 5. The PCR contained 60 Vbeta and 13 Jbeta primers. Source study methods: Unique TCR beta chains totaled roughly 81 million in a later count, with around 11 million of them shared. Using immunoSEQ multiplex PCR, the repertoire was profiled, and TCRdb retains in-frame clones only, with some absent. D and trimming were read from the DNA, whereas the V and J calls and clone size are those reported in that table. This sample has roughly 140,000 clones, with approximately 77% found just once.

This receptor was obtained from a man between 18 and 35 years old in good health and CMV-seronegative. The V and J genes are TRBV4-3 and TRBJ2-2; 7 nucleotides agree with TRBD2. Specimen: PBMCs. CDR3 nucleotides: TGCGCCAGCAGCCAAGAACCCCCTAGCGGGAACACCGGGGAGCTGTTTTTT. Translated, it gives CASSQEPPSGNTGELFF.